Many counts were recorded for the clone carrying this T cell receptor beta chain. The antigen remains undetermined. The sample originates from a study of CD8 T cells in ankylosing spondylitis. Study-wide results and caveats: About 8 highly homologous variants made up a TCR beta motif that seemed to typify ankylosing spondylitis blood.

This CDR3 spans 13 amino acids. Germline CDR1 SQVTM, CDR2 ANQGSEA. The germline V and J ends were trimmed by 7 bases and 1 base, with 12 bases remaining between them. TCRdb called the 5' RACE reads again in MiXCR, with one record for every CDR3 protein. Altogether 700,000 to 1,000,000 distinct CDR3 sequences are present, approximately 10% being singletons, with the ten largest covering just over 0.5%. This sequence originates from a male donor with ankylosing spondylitis. Sequencing was done on a sample of blood, either unsorted or a sorted T cell fraction (not recorded which). The V and J genes are TRBV29-1 and TRBJ2-3, with D uncertain. CDR3 in DNA: TGCAGCGCACGCTCATCGGGCACAGATACGCAGTATTTT. It encodes CSARSSGTDTQYF.